What follows are 23 T cell receptor beta chains derived from one specimen sequenced in a study of radiotherapy plus CTLA-4 blockade in lung cancer. The assay was immunoSEQ multiplex PCR, and TCRdb's table has in-frame clones only and misses some. The data contain tens of thousands of clones, roughly 87% of them singletons. The sample was peripheral blood, taken from a patient treated with radiotherapy plus ipilimumab. The receptor source for this set is a human donor with non-small cell lung cancer who had stable disease on radiotherapy plus ipilimumab.

The rearrangement joins TRBV6-4 to TRBJ2-1; unclear D gene. This CDR3 comprises 11 residues. The germline V gene encodes CDR1 MRHNA and CDR2 SNTAGT. Trimming cost V 2 bases and J 5 bases, with 1 base left between them. The CDR3 region is CASSDDNEQFF. The CDR3, as DNA: TGTGCCAGCAGTGACGACAATGAGCAGTTCTTC.

The chain links TRBV5-1 to TRBJ2-5; no reliable D call. The CDR3 spans 14 residues. Trimming cost V 6 bases and J 2 bases, with 14 bases left between them. The germline V gene has CDR1 SGHRS and CDR2 YFSETQ. CDR3 in DNA: TGCGCCAGCACCCTGGCTGGCAGGCAAGAGACCCAGTACTTC. It encodes CASTLAGRQETQYF.

The chain employs TRBV7-6 and TRBJ2-5; 9 bases align to TRBD2. V dropped 1 base and J dropped 5; count of bases not matched to a gene: 8. There are 16 residues in the CDR3. The germline CDR1 and CDR2 sequences are SGHVS and FNYEAQ. DNA for the CDR3: TGTGCCAGCAGCTTAGGCGCGGCGGGGGGGCAGGAGACCCAGTACTTC. Amino acid sequence: CASSLGAAGGQETQYF.

The chain has TRBV7-9 and TRBJ2-1, with 8 bases matching TRBD2. V shed 6 bases, J shed 9 bases, and the junction held 13 bases outside the gene matches. The CDR3 is 15 amino acids. The germline V gene has CDR1 SEHNR and CDR2 FQNEAQ (reference sequence). The DNA for the CDR3 is TGTGCCAGCAGATTCGCAGGGACTAGTGTGGGTGAGCAGTTCTTC. Translated, it gives CASRFAGTSVGEQFF.

On this clone: Different DNA sequences within this sample yield the same CDR3. The genes are TRBV5-1 and TRBJ1-2, with unresolved D. Trimming took 1 base from V and 4 from J, leaving 11 bases between them. In germline, CDR1 is SGHRS, CDR2 YFSETQ. The CDR3 loop spans 14 amino acids. The CDR3 coding sequence is TGCGCCAGCAGCTTGTCCGGAGCCGGCTATGGCTACACCTTC. As protein: CASSLSGAGYGYTF.

J is TRBJ2-7 and V is TRBV11-3; tentative D call: TRBD1 (5 bases). Germline V gene sequence: CDR1 SGHNT, CDR2 YENEEA. This CDR3 is built from 15 residues. V lost 0 bases, J lost 1 base, and 10 bases lay in between. The CDR3 is CASSLDMGPSYEQYF. The CDR3 DNA reads TGTGCCAGCAGCTTAGATATGGGGCCTTCCTACGAGCAGTACTTC.

The rearrangement uses TRBV7-9 and TRBJ1-2; D may be TRBD1 (6 bases). The CDR3 is made up of 16 amino acids. Between the trimmed V and J ends, which lost 1 base and 5 bases, there was a span of 17 bases. Germline CDR1 and CDR2: SEHNR and FQNEAQ (reference sequence). CDR3 region: CASSLEGWDKQYGYTF. The CDR3 DNA reads TGTGCCAGCAGCTTAGAAGGGTGGGACAAGCAATATGGCTACACCTTC.

V is TRBV7-3 and J is TRBJ2-5; 7 bases are shared with TRBD2. The DNA end is more similar to TRBJ2-7, so the J call may be wrong. Germline CDR1 and CDR2: SGHTA and FQGTGA. The CDR3 spans 14 residues. The CDR3 loop reads CASSQAGEGYEQYF. CDR3 nucleotides: TGTGCCAGCAGCCAGGCGGGGGAAGGCTACGAGCAGTACTTC.

The chain joins TRBV5-6 to TRBJ2-6, with D perhaps matching TRBD1 (5 bases). Trimming took 2 bases from V and 2 from J, leaving 8 bases between them. The length of the CDR3 is 15 residues. Germline loops: CDR1 SGHDT, CDR2 YYEEEE. The CDR3 here is CASSFSGTGANVLTF. The CDR3 DNA follows: TGTGCCAGCAGCTTCTCAGGGACTGGGGCCAACGTCCTGACTTTC.

This chain connects TRBV11-2 to TRBJ2-7; weak D call: TRBD2 (6 bases). Trimming stripped 5 bases from V and 3 bases from J, with 17 bases between. The CDR3 is made up of 15 amino acids. CDR1 and CDR2 (germline): SGHAT, FQNNGV. As DNA, the CDR3 is TGTGCCAGCAGCAAAACCGGGACTGCAAACTACGAGCAGTACTTC. Translating gives CASSKTGTANYEQYF.

The table lists this clone with a few counts. The chain is built from TRBV5-1 and TRBJ2-5; 13 bases map to TRBD2. CDR3 length: 16 amino acids. J lost 5 bases, V lost 4 bases, and 8 bases had no gene match. Looked up from germline, CDR1 is SGHRS and CDR2 is YFSETQ. DNA for the CDR3: TGCGCCAGCAGCGCCTTCACTAGCGGGGGGGCGGAGACCCAGTACTTC. This codes for CASSAFTSGGAETQYF.

This sequence joins TRBV9 and TRBJ1-6; D not resolved. Germline CDR1 and CDR2: SGDLS and YYNGEE. The CDR3 totals 15 residues. The V end lost 4 bases, the J end lost 7 bases, and 15 bases lay between the germline ends. Written as DNA, the CDR3 is TGTGCCAGCAGCCCTACCGCCCAGGAGAATTCACCCCTCCACTTT. It yields the protein CASSPTAQENSPLHF.

The CDR3 DNA reads TGTGCCACCAGCAGGGGCGGGGGGGCCTCAGAGCAGTACTTC. It yields the protein CATSRGGGASEQYF. The chain has TRBV15 and TRBJ2-7, with 9 bases that match TRBD2. Trimming removed 3 bases from V and 7 bases from J; junction bases left unmatched: 7. The CDR3 consists of 14 residues. Germline V CDR1 and CDR2: LNHNV, YYDKDF (reference sequence).

The V and J genes are TRBV29-1 and TRBJ2-2, with TRBD1 identical over 11 bases. The CDR3 has 14 residues. Losses at the gene ends were 6 bases for V and 6 bases for J; bases not matched to a gene: 6. Germline V CDR1 and CDR2: SQVTM, ANQGSEA. The CDR3 region is CSVGQGAVAGELFF. DNA of the CDR3: TGCAGCGTAGGACAGGGGGCGGTGGCCGGGGAGCTGTTTTTT.

The rearrangement uses TRBV27 and TRBJ1-5, with TRBD1 matching over 12 bases. The junction had 6 bases not matched to a gene; V was cut back by 2 bases and J by 7 bases. There are 16 residues in the CDR3. CDR1 is MNHEY, CDR2 SMNVEV, per germline (reference sequence). The CDR3 bases are TGTGCCAGCAGTTTAGCCCCGGGGACAGGGGGCCAGCCCCAGCATTTT. Translated: CASSLAPGTGGQPQHF.

The chain employs TRBV18 and TRBJ1-2, with D possibly matching TRBD1 (6 bases). The CDR3 sequence is 15 residues long. Germline V lookup: CDR1 KGHSH, CDR2 LQKENI. V lost 4 bases to trimming and J lost 0 bases, with 12 bases between them. CDR3 protein: CASSQRDTANYGYTF. The DNA of the CDR3 is TGTGCCAGCTCACAACGGGACACAGCTAACTATGGCTACACCTTC.

The V gene is TRBV6-1, the J gene TRBJ1-6, with a possible D match to TRBD1 (5 bases). The germline V and J ends were trimmed by 5 bases and 9 bases, with 20 bases remaining between them. The CDR3 totals 16 residues. CDR1 and CDR2 (germline): MNHNS, SASEGT. The CDR3 is CASSQGARSLSSPLHF. The CDR3 DNA reads TGTGCCAGCAGTCAAGGGGCGAGGTCCTTAAGTTCACCCCTCCACTTT.

The chain recombines TRBV5-1 with TRBJ1-3; 8 bases match TRBD1. CDR3 size: 14 residues. The V gene end was trimmed by 4 bases and the J gene end by 4 bases; junction bases not matched to a gene: 4. Looked up from germline, CDR1 is SGHRS and CDR2 is YFSETQ. The DNA for the CDR3 is TGCGCCAGCAGCCCGGGACAGGTGGGAAACACCATATATTTT. It encodes CASSPGQVGNTIYF.

This chain joins TRBV18 and TRBJ2-7; the D gene is possibly TRBD2 (5 bases). The CDR3 contains 13 residues. CDR1 is KGHSH and CDR2 is LQKENI in the germline V gene. V lost 3 bases and J lost 3, with 9 bases in between. The CDR3 loop reads CASSPGVNYEQYF. The CDR3 bases are TGTGCCAGCTCACCCGGGGTGAACTACGAGCAGTACTTC.

This clone was counted between two and nine times. V gene TRBV11-1 combines with J gene TRBJ1-1; D is ambiguous. V was shortened by 5 bases and J by 8 bases, with 12 bases between the two germline ends. Germline loops: CDR1 SGHAT, CDR2 FQDESV (reference sequence). The CDR3 is 12 residues long. The CDR3 DNA follows: TGTGCCAGCAGCCTTTACCGAGGGGAAGCTTTCTTT. Translating it yields CASSLYRGEAFF.

The V gene is TRBV7-9, the J gene TRBJ2-4, with 12 bases fitting TRBD2. In germline, CDR1 is SEHNR, CDR2 FQNEAQ (reference sequence). This CDR3 region has 15 residues. V trimming: 1 base; J trimming: 12 bases; junction bases outside the gene matches: 7. CDR3 region: CASSLGLAGATAQYF. CDR3 nucleotides: TGTGCCAGCAGCTTAGGACTAGCGGGGGCCACCGCTCAGTACTTC.

The rearrangement joins TRBV5-4 to TRBJ1-2, with D unclear. Germline V gene lookup returns CDR1 SGHNT and CDR2 YYREEE (reference sequence). Trimming pared 0 bases from V and 2 bases from J, leaving 5 bases between. The CDR3 extends over 13 amino acids. DNA of the CDR3: TGTGCCAGCAGCTTGGGTACGAACTATGGCTACACCTTC. The encoded protein is CASSLGTNYGYTF.

This clone was counted a single time. The chain couples TRBV29-1 to TRBJ2-3; possibly TRBD2 for D (7 bases). Trimming took 1 base from V and 4 from J, leaving 18 bases between them. This CDR3 comprises 16 residues. Germline assignment: CDR1 SQVTM and CDR2 ANQGSEA. In DNA, the CDR3 is TGCAGCGTTGAAGGGAGTGGGGGGGGCCGCGCAGATACGCAGTATTTT. Translating gives CSVEGSGGGRADTQYF.